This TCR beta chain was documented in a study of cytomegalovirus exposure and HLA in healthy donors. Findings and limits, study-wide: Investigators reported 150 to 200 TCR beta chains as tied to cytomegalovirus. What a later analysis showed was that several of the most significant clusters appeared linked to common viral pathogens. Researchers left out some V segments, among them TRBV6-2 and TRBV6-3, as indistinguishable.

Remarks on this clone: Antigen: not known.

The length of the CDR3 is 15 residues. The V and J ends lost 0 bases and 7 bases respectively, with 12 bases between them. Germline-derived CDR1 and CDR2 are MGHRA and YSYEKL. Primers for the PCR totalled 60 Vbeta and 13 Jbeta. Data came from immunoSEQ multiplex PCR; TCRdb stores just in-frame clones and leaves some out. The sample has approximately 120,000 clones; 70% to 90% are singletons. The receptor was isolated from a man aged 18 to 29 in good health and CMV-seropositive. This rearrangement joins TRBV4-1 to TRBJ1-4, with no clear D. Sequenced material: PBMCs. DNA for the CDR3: TGCGCCAGCAGCCAAGATGCGGGTTTGAGTGAAAAACTGTTTTTT. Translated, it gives CASSQDAGLSEKLFF.